This TCR beta chain was obtained from a study of a mutant IDH1 vaccine in newly diagnosed glioma. Study overall: Before enrollment, the patients had been treated with radiotherapy alone, temozolomide alone, or both together. Most of them had received both. Findings of the study overall: Most patients, approximately 93%, showed vaccine-induced immune responses.

With regard to this clone: Its antigen is unidentified.

Losses at the gene ends were 7 bases for V and 6 bases for J; bases not matched to a gene: 6. The germline V gene has CDR1 MNHNS and CDR2 SASEGT. The CDR3 extends over 15 amino acids. The assay was immunoSEQ multiplex PCR, and TCRdb's table has in-frame clones only and misses some. This table has tens of thousands of clones, roughly 89% appearing once. Stated time point: baseline, week 1 (first vaccination visit). Treatment specified: pre-vaccination baseline after standard-of-care therapy. This sample comprised PBMCs, obtained from a glioma patient treated with radiotherapy, temozolomide or both. This clonotype originated in a man aged 40-50 years with glioma. This chain joins TRBV6-1 and TRBJ2-1; 13 bases match TRBD2. The DNA of the CDR3 is TGTGCCAGCACCCGACTAGCGGGAGGTGGCAATGAGCAGTTCTTC. It is translated as CASTRLAGGGNEQFF.